The table lists the clone carrying this T cell receptor (beta chain) with a few counts. The germline CDR1 and CDR2 sequences are SEHNR and FQNEAQ (reference sequence). CDR3 length equals 13 residues. With 5 bases removed from V and 1 base from J, the gap between germline ends came to 8 bases. This entry belongs to a study of cytomegalovirus exposure and HLA in healthy donors. The PCR had 60 Vbeta and 13 Jbeta primers. Only in-frame clones appear in the TCRdb table, and some are missing; sequencing was by immunoSEQ multiplex PCR. The table includes around 130,000 clones, roughly 86% detected once. The V gene is TRBV7-9, the J gene TRBJ1-1; D is undetermined. What was sequenced was PBMCs. The receptor was isolated from a woman in her thirties or forties in good health and CMV-seronegative. In nucleotides, the CDR3 is TGTGCCAGCAGCCCAACGGGGAACACTGAAGCTTTCTTT. Translation: CASSPTGNTEAFF.